This T cell receptor (beta chain) appears in the sequencing data of a study of cytomegalovirus exposure and HLA in healthy donors. In the PCR, 60 Vbeta and 13 Jbeta primers were used. The assay was immunoSEQ multiplex PCR, and TCRdb's table has in-frame clones only and misses some. Here the sample spans tens of thousands of clones, roughly 73% being singletons. Study observations and caveats: Researchers reported in a later analysis that common viral pathogens appeared linked to several top clusters. Most of the TCR beta V segments (in an earlier analysis) were productive either about 87% or about 30% of the time. It was confirmed in vitro that a few of the CMV-associated chains were specific for CMV antigens.

A remark on this clone: As yet, its antigen is unknown.

The J segment lost 4 bases and the V segment lost 4 bases, leaving 2 bases of the junction unmatched. CDR3 length: 14 residues. CDR1 SNHLY and CDR2 FYNNEI come from the germline V gene. The sample consisted of PBMCs. The receptor was isolated from a man aged 35-49 years in good health and CMV-seronegative. J is TRBJ2-7 and V is TRBV2; 12 bases fit TRBD2. The CDR3 loop reads CASSGLAGDYEQYF. In DNA form, the CDR3 reads TGTGCCAGCAGTGGACTAGCGGGAGATTACGAGCAGTACTTC.